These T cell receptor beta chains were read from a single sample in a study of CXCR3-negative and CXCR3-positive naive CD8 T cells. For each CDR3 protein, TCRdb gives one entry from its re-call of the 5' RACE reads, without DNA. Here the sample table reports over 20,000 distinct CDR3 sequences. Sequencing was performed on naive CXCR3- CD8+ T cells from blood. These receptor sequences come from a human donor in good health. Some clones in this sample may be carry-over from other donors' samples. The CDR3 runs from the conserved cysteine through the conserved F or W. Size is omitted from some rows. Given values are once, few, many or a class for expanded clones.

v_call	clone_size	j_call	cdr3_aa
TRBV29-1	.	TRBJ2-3	CSARDPGILPDTQYF
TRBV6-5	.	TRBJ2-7	CASSSPVGQAYEQYF
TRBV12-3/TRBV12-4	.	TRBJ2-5	CASRMWYTTQYF
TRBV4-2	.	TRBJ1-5	CASSAGDQPQHF
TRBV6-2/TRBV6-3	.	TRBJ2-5	CASSYLGTHGRETQYF
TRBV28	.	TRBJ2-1	CASSFRVGSLVYNEQFF
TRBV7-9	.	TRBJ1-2	CASSDLDGGGDYGYTF
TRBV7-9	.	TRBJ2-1	CASSIYNEQFF
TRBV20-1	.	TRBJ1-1	CSARDLVGPDTEAFF
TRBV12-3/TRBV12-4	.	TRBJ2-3	CASSLLWVAGGIVTQYF
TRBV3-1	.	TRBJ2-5	CASSRSREPGEGQYF
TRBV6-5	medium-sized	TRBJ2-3	CASSYNRLAGTTSTDTQYF
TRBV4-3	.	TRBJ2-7	CASSQEVASYEQYF
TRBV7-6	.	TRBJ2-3	CASSPSPSGGTDTQYF
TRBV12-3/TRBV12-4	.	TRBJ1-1	CASSEQARNTEAFF
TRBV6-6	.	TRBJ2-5	CASSYPTGDEETQYF
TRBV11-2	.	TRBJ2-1	CASSLDRTGYNEQFF
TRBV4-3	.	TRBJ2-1	CASSQDLSQGRNNEQFF
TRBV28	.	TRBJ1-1	CASVRGNTEAFF
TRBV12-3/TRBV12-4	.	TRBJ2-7	CASSYGTSYEQYF
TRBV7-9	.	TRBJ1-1	CASSLGMGANTEAFF
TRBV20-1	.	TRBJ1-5	CSARGEAGLGNQPQHF
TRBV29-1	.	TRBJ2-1	CSVVGGTDSSYNEQFF
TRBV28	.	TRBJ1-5	CASSLSRGGVEVANQPQHF
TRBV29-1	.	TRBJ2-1	CSVDVSSSYNEQFF
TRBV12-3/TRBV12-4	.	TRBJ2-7	CASRGTGQYEQYF
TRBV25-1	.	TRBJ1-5	CASILSRGGGQPQHF
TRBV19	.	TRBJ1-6	CASSIWAEVVSPLHF
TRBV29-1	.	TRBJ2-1	CSVESGGAGAGIDEQFF
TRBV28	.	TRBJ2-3	CASSLITDTQYF
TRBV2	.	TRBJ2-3	CASRGQGSTDTQYF
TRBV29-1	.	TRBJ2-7	CSVEGGESYEQYF
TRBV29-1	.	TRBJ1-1	CSVTGTGLETEAFF
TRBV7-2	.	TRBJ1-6	CASSLAPRQTYNSPLHF
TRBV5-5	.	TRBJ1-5	CASSWDSSSNQPQHF
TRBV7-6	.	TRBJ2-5	CASSRQGVQGEETQYF
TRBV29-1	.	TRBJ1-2	CSEGTSYSPGGYTF
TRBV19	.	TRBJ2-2	CASIPRGGLSTGELFF
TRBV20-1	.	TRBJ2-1	CSAPPREGGFYNEQFF
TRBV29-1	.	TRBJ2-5	CSVDGGGAWETQYF
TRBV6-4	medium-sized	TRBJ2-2	CASSESGTTGELFF
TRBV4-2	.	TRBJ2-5	CASSHNRGGEETQYF
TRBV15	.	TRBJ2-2	CATSPRDSLTGELFF
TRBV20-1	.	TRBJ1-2	CSARDGGSLSYGYTF
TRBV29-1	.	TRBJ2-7	CSVEDRESYEQYF
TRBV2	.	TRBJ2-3	CARDGTSGRADTQYF